The next 20 T cell receptor beta chains were all read from a single sample in a study of T cell repertoires in cytomegalovirus infection. Each CDR3 protein gets one entry after TCRdb re-called the reads with MiXCR. The table has around 490,000 distinct CDR3 sequences, 26% seen once; the top ten hold over 10%. The sequencing sample was made of PBMCs. These receptors all come from a human donor in good health (CMV status not recorded). Some clones in this sample may be carry-over from other donors' samples.

This clonotype was detected a few times. The chain uses TRBV7-2 and TRBJ2-1; 9 bases agree with TRBD2. J was trimmed by 13 bases and V by 4 bases; bases with no gene match: 11. Germline assignment: CDR1 SGHTA and CDR2 FQGNSA. The length of the CDR3 is 14 residues. CDR3: CASSSPGLAYPQFF. CDR3 nucleotides: TGTGCCAGCAGCTCCCCCGGACTAGCGTACCCACAGTTCTTC.

The chain has TRBV6-1 and TRBJ2-7; a possible D gene is TRBD2 (5 bases). Trimming took off 7 bases at V and 6 bases at J, with 16 bases between the two ends. Germline lookup yields CDR1 MNHNS and CDR2 SASEGT. This CDR3 has 13 residues. CDR3 amino acids: CASIGTRLSEQYF. Here the CDR3 DNA reads TGTGCCAGCATTGGAACTAGGTTATCCGAGCAGTACTTC.

The chain combines TRBV6-2 or TRBV6-3 with TRBJ2-5, with a weak D call TRBD2 (6 bases). The CDR3 is made up of 15 amino acids. Germline V gene lookup returns CDR1 MNHEY and CDR2 SVGEGT. The CDR3 loop is CAEAPAGAGLETQYF. The CDR3, as DNA: TGTGCTGAAGCGCCAGCGGGTGCGGGGTTAGAGACCCAGTACTTC.

This clonotype was picked up a small number of times. The rearrangement uses TRBV6-5 and TRBJ1-1; D remains ambiguous. Trimming cost V 2 bases and J 1 base, with 11 bases left between them. Germline loops: CDR1 MNHEY, CDR2 SVGAGI. CDR3 length: 15 residues. CDR3 residues: CASSYLGVGNTEAFF. In nucleotides, the CDR3 is TGTGCCAGCAGTTACCTCGGGGTCGGGAACACTGAAGCTTTCTTT.

The CDR3 loop is CASSPGGLNTEAFF. The CDR3 nucleotides are TGTGCCAGCAGTCCCGGGGGCCTGAACACTGAAGCTTTCTTT. The V and J genes are TRBV5-5 and TRBJ1-1; D might be TRBD1 (6 bases). Germline V lookup: CDR1 SGHKS, CDR2 YYEKEE (reference sequence). The V and J ends lost 5 bases and 0 bases respectively, with 11 bases between them. The CDR3 totals 14 residues.

There are a few counts of this clonotype. The V gene is TRBV7-2, the J gene TRBJ2-5; D unclear. Germline assignment: CDR1 SGHTA and CDR2 FQGNSA. This CDR3 is 15 amino acids long. V was clipped by 2 bases and J by 1 base, with 11 bases between them. The CDR3 DNA reads as TGTGCCAGCAGCTTAAGGGCCGGAGCCCAAGAGACCCAGTACTTC. This translates into CASSLRAGAQETQYF. Looking up the rest from reference TRBV7-2 and TRBJ2-5 gives the full variable domain: GAGVSQSPSNKVTEKGKDVELRCDPISGHTALYWYRQSLGQGLEFLIYFQGNSAPDKSGLPSDRFSAERTGGSVSTLTIQRTQQEDSAVYLCASSLRAGAQETQYFGPGTRLLVL.

This chain connects TRBV5-5 to TRBJ2-3; 8 nucleotides align to TRBD2. Germline CDR1 and CDR2: SGHKS and YYEKEE (reference sequence). CDR3 size: 15 residues. Unmatched junction bases numbered 4, after V lost 4 bases and J lost 0 bases. CDR3 in amino acids: CASSTWTSSTDTQYF. The CDR3 coding sequence is TGTGCCAGCAGCACATGGACTAGCAGCACAGATACGCAGTATTTT.

This clonotype has a handful of counts. The chain is built from TRBV19 and TRBJ1-5; D is possibly TRBD1 (5 bases). Deletions cut 4 bases from V and 6 bases from J, with 10 bases between. Germline assignment: CDR1 LNHDA and CDR2 SQIVND (reference sequence). CDR3 length: 13 amino acids. CDR3 amino acids: CASSTTGLQPQHF. The CDR3 bases are TGTGCCAGTAGTACTACAGGACTTCAGCCCCAGCATTTT.

The genes are TRBV20-1 and TRBJ2-5; 7 nucleotides align to TRBD2. The germline CDR1 and CDR2 sequences are DFQATT and SNEGSKA (reference sequence). V was clipped by 2 bases and J by 5 bases; unmatched bases: 11. There are 15 residues in the CDR3. CDR3 in DNA: TGCAGTGCTAGAAAAAGGGAGGGAGGTGTTGAGACCCAGTACTTC. Residues: CSARKREGGVETQYF.

This chain uses TRBV7-9 with TRBJ2-1; 12 bases map to TRBD1. Trimming cost V 4 bases and J 8 bases; bases outside gene matches: 12. The CDR3 covers 17 residues. Germline values: CDR1 SEHNR, CDR2 FQNEAQ (reference sequence). This CDR3 reads CASSSDIRDRGLYEQFF. CDR3 coding DNA: TGTGCCAGCAGCTCGGACATCCGGGACAGGGGGCTGTATGAGCAGTTCTTC.

For the CDR3, the DNA is TGTGCCAGCAGTATTCCTAGCGGGCCTACCTACGAGCAGTACTTC. It specifies CASSIPSGPTYEQYF. This chain uses TRBV6-2 or TRBV6-3 with TRBJ2-7, with 8 nucleotides matching TRBD2. Trimming removed 5 bases from V and 2 bases from J; junction bases left unmatched: 8. The CDR3 totals 15 residues. Per the germline V gene, CDR1 is MNHEY and CDR2 is SVGEGT.

The CDR3 nucleotides are TGTGCCAGCGTACGGCCTGGGCGGGGTAGCACAGATACGCAGTATTTT. Translating gives CASVRPGRGSTDTQYF. The V and J genes are TRBV6-1 and TRBJ2-3, with D perhaps matching TRBD2 (6 bases). V was trimmed by 8 bases and J by 0 bases, leaving 18 bases between them. Per germline, CDR1 MNHNS and CDR2 SASEGT. This CDR3 comprises 16 residues.

CDR3 protein: CASSLGPGGYTF. CDR3 sequence (DNA): TGTGCCAGCAGCTTGGGGCCCGGGGGCTACACCTTC. This chain connects TRBV5-6 to TRBJ1-2; unclear D gene. Germline V CDR1 and CDR2: SGHDT, YYEEEE. The CDR3 consists of 12 residues. The V end was cut by 0 bases, the J end by 8 bases, with 8 bases between.

The rearrangement uses TRBV30 and TRBJ1-1; maybe TRBD1 (6 bases). The CDR3 is 15 amino acids. The V gene lost 2 bases and the J gene lost 2 bases, with 15 bases spanning the gap. Germline V CDR1 and CDR2: GTSNPN, SVGIG (reference sequence). The CDR3 DNA sequence: TGTGCCTGGAGTCGCTGGGGGGGGGCAAACACTGAAGCTTTCTTT. This translates into CAWSRWGGANTEAFF.

The table lists this clonotype with many counts. The chain recombines TRBV7-2 with TRBJ2-7; the match to TRBD2 covers 13 bases. The CDR3 is made up of 16 amino acids. V lost 5 bases, J lost 0 bases, and 4 bases stayed unmatched. Per the germline V gene, CDR1 is SGHTA and CDR2 is FQGNSA. In DNA, the CDR3 is TGTGCCAGCAGCCATGGACTAGCGGGGGCCTCCTACGAGCAGTACTTC. The encoded protein is CASSHGLAGASYEQYF.

There are many counts of this clonotype. The chain uses TRBV7-6 and TRBJ2-3; D is perhaps TRBD2 (5 bases). This CDR3 has 14 residues. Between the trimmed V and J ends, which lost 5 bases and 1 base, there was a span of 10 bases. The germline V gene has CDR1 SGHVS and CDR2 FNYEAQ. The DNA for the CDR3 is TGTGCCAGCAGCCGAACTAGAGGCACAGATACGCAGTATTTT. Translation gives CASSRTRGTDTQYF.

This chain uses TRBV6-6 with TRBJ2-4; D gene ambiguous. With 6 bases removed from V and 13 bases from J, the gap between germline ends came to 16 bases. This CDR3 comprises 12 residues. Germline V gives CDR1 MNHNY, CDR2 SVGAGI (reference sequence). In nucleotides, the CDR3 is TGTGCCAGCAGCCTCGACCGAAACGGGCAGTACTTC. Translation gives CASSLDRNGQYF.

J is TRBJ1-6 and V is TRBV7-2; D is unclear. The length of the CDR3 is 19 residues. V lost 5 bases, J lost 0 bases, and 20 bases lay in between. Germline V gene lookup returns CDR1 SGHTA and CDR2 FQGNSA. CDR3 DNA: TGTGCCAGCAGCCCCCGGTGGCCGGGCTCAAGCTCCTATAATTCACCCCTCCACTTT. Residues: CASSPRWPGSSSYNSPLHF.

This chain uses TRBV27 with TRBJ1-2; D is perhaps TRBD1 (5 bases). CDR1 and CDR2 (germline): MNHEY, SMNVEV (reference sequence). CDR3 length equals 13 residues. Trimming took off 5 bases at V and 5 bases at J, with 12 bases between the two ends. This CDR3 is CASSPTVGYGYTF. The CDR3 nucleotides are TGTGCCAGCAGTCCGACAGTTGGGTATGGCTACACCTTC.

The genes are TRBV5-6 and TRBJ1-3; TRBD1 matches at 11 bases. CDR3 size: 16 residues. V shed 7 bases, J shed 4 bases, and the junction held 10 bases outside the gene matches. Germline assignment: CDR1 SGHDT and CDR2 YYEEEE. The CDR3 loop reads CASGPPDRGRGNTIYF. The CDR3 DNA reads TGTGCCAGCGGCCCCCCGGACAGGGGGCGAGGAAACACCATATATTTT.